Presented here are 27 T cell receptor beta chains from one specimen sequenced in a study of regulatory T cells in long-lasting Graves disease. Sample time point: persistent/refractory GD, antithyroid drugs over 5 years with positive TRAb. After RNA was extracted from PBMCs, the TCR library was made from it. HTBI primers from iRepertoire and Arm-PCR of CDR3 regions yielded the TCR beta libraries. From the multiplex PCR reads, TCRdb called clonotypes with MiXCR, one entry per CDR3 protein. The data contain 400,000 to 600,000 distinct CDR3 sequences, about 22% of them singletons. The sample here was peripheral blood mononuclear cells (PBMCs), taken when the disease was refractory, from a patient treated with antithyroid drugs. The receptors here all came from a female donor with Graves disease.

This clonotype was recorded many times. This rearrangement joins TRBV12-3 or TRBV12-4 to TRBJ1-5; 8 bases fit TRBD1. The V gene end was trimmed by 5 bases and the J gene end by 0 bases; junction bases not matched to a gene: 6. This CDR3 region has 16 residues. CDR3 DNA: TGTGCCAGCAGTCCATCGACAGGGGATAGCAATCAGCCCCAGCATTTT. Translating gives CASSPSTGDSNQPQHF.

Many counts were recorded for this clonotype. The V gene is TRBV6-1, the J gene TRBJ1-2, with a tentative D call TRBD1 (6 bases). V gave up 6 bases and J gave up 5 bases, with 16 bases separating them. The CDR3 covers 14 residues. Germline CDR1 is MNHNS and CDR2 is SASEGT. CDR3 sequence reads: CASSLFGTHYGYTF. Here the CDR3 DNA reads TGTGCCAGCAGCTTGTTCGGGACACATTATGGCTACACCTTC.

This rearrangement joins TRBV9 to TRBJ1-4; the D gene is possibly TRBD1 (6 bases). Trimming pared 4 bases from V and 1 base from J, leaving 17 bases between. CDR1 is SGDLS and CDR2 is YYNGEE in the germline V gene. The CDR3 is 17 residues long. The CDR3 loop reads CASSPQPGAGTNEKLFF. The DNA for the CDR3 is TGTGCCAGCAGCCCCCAGCCGGGGGCGGGAACTAATGAAAAACTGTTTTTT.

Remarks on this clonotype: Because the CDR3's place on the DNA is in doubt, the DNA is left out and the CDR3 is given as listed by TCRdb. This chain links TRBV10-3 with TRBJ2-2. The CDR3 is 15 residues long, counting both termini. Per germline, CDR1 ENHRY and CDR2 SYGVKD. The CDR3: CAISEAEETPGSCFF.

The V and J genes are TRBV29-1 and TRBJ1-4; no firm D call. The CDR3 is 12 residues long. Deletions cut 7 bases from V and 2 bases from J, with 8 bases between. CDR1 and CDR2 from the germline V gene are SQVTM and ANQGSEA. The DNA of the CDR3 is TGCAGCGCTTCAGCGACTAATGAAAAACTGTTTTTT. The encoded protein is CSASATNEKLFF. Using reference TRBV29-1 and TRBJ1-4 for the parts outside the CDR3, the full variable domain is SAVISQKPSRDICQRGTSLTIQCQVDSQVTMMFWYRQQPGQSLTLIATANQGSEATYESGFVIDKFPISRPNLTFSTLTVSNMSPEDSSIYLCSASATNEKLFFGSGTQLSVL.

The chain uses TRBV28 and TRBJ2-4; perhaps TRBD1 as D (6 bases). With 2 bases removed from V and 4 bases from J, the gap between germline ends came to 15 bases. This CDR3 has 16 amino acids. Germline V gene lookup returns CDR1 MDHEN and CDR2 SYDVKM. DNA of the CDR3: TGTGCCAGCAGTTTACCCATCGAGGACAGAAAAAACATTCAGTACTTC. Protein sequence: CASSLPIEDRKNIQYF.

On this clonotype: One end of the junction does not line up with germline, which may come from a read error. The gene calls are TRBV7-9 and TRBJ1-1; possibly TRBD1 for D (5 bases). Germline CDR1 is SEHNR and CDR2 is FQNEAQ (reference sequence). The CDR3 covers 15 residues. CDR3 sequence (DNA): TGTGCCAGCAGCTTAGTCCCAAATCAAGGGACTGGAGCTTTCTTT. Amino acid sequence: CASSLVPNQGTGAFF.

This clonotype was detected many times. The gene calls are TRBV12-3 or TRBV12-4 and TRBJ2-3; D unresolved. V was pared by 5 bases and J by 3 bases, with 12 bases between. This CDR3 spans 14 amino acids. The CDR3 spells CASSPPKGTDTQYF. The CDR3 nucleotides read TGTGCCAGCAGTCCCCCGAAGGGAACAGATACGCAGTATTTT.

This clonotype was counted ten times or more. This CDR3 reads CASSFHGRGQPQHF. The DNA of the CDR3 is TGTGCCAGCAGTTTCCACGGCAGAGGTCAGCCCCAGCATTTT. V gene TRBV6-5 combines with J gene TRBJ1-5; D remains unclear. Per the germline V gene, CDR1 is MNHEY and CDR2 is SVGAGI. Trimming took off 4 bases at V and 6 bases at J, with 13 bases between the two ends. The CDR3 sequence is 14 residues long.

The genes are TRBV7-9 and TRBJ2-1, with TRBD2 matching over 9 bases. Germline trimming cut 8 bases from V and 4 bases from J; bases unmatched to any gene: 15. This CDR3 has 17 residues. Germline CDR1 reads SEHNR; CDR2 reads FQNEAQ (reference sequence). CDR3 sequence reads: CASVSPLAGAPYNEQFF. The CDR3 DNA reads as TGTGCCAGCGTCTCCCCTTTAGCGGGAGCCCCTTACAATGAGCAGTTCTTC.

This clonotype was counted between two and nine times. This rearrangement joins TRBV3-1 to TRBJ2-7, with 9 bases aligning to TRBD2. This CDR3 contains 16 residues. Germline V gene lookup returns CDR1 LGHDT and CDR2 YNNKEL (reference sequence). The J segment lost 3 bases and the V segment lost 1 base, leaving 7 bases of the junction unmatched. CDR3 protein: CASSQVVLAGIYEQYF. CDR3 nucleotides: TGTGCCAGCAGCCAAGTAGTTCTAGCGGGGATCTACGAGCAGTACTTC.

This sequence joins TRBV19 and TRBJ1-5; tentative D call: TRBD1 (5 bases). CDR1 is LNHDA and CDR2 is SQIVND in the germline V gene (reference sequence). The V end was cut by 5 bases, the J end by 2 bases, with 13 bases between. This CDR3 is built from 15 residues. CDR3 amino acids: CASSFREEGNQPQHF. The CDR3, as DNA: TGTGCCAGTAGTTTCAGGGAGGAGGGCAATCAGCCCCAGCATTTT.

This clonotype was picked up many times. The chain links TRBV28 to TRBJ1-1; D is undetermined. V was pared by 5 bases and J by 6 bases, with 16 bases between. Germline V gene lookup returns CDR1 MDHEN and CDR2 SYDVKM. The CDR3 is 14 amino acids. In DNA, the CDR3 is TGTGCCAGCAGTCCGCCCGAGGGTAACCCTGAAGCTTTCTTT. This gives the protein CASSPPEGNPEAFF.

The rearrangement links TRBV7-9 to TRBJ1-1; D is undetermined. Germline CDR1 reads SEHNR; CDR2 reads FQNEAQ (reference sequence). V was trimmed by 5 bases and J by 1 base, leaving 14 bases between them. The CDR3 totals 15 residues. The CDR3 sequence is CASSPVTRGNTEAFF. CDR3 DNA: TGTGCCAGCAGCCCAGTAACACGAGGGAACACTGAAGCTTTCTTT.

V gene TRBV20-1 combines with J gene TRBJ2-7; a possible D gene is TRBD1 (6 bases). V lost 5 bases, J lost 2 bases, and 13 bases lay in between. The CDR3 loop spans 13 amino acids. Germline CDR1 DFQATT, CDR2 SNEGSKA (reference sequence). The CDR3 reads CSARTAETYEQYF. In nucleotides, the CDR3 is TGCAGTGCTCGGACAGCGGAAACCTACGAGCAGTACTTC.

The V gene is TRBV5-4, the J gene TRBJ2-7; 8 bases are shared with TRBD1. Germline-derived CDR1 and CDR2 are SGHNT and YYREEE (reference sequence). V shed 4 bases and J 1 base; nucleotides not matched to a gene: 13. The CDR3 loop spans 17 amino acids. The CDR3, as DNA: TGTGCCAGCAGCCTGGCCCCTCGTGACAGGGGATCCTACGAGCAGTACTTC. This sequence encodes CASSLAPRDRGSYEQYF.

This clonotype showed up just a few times. This chain uses TRBV7-9 with TRBJ1-1; 8 nucleotides line up with TRBD1. J lost 4 bases, V lost 7 bases, and 5 bases had no gene match. This CDR3 region has 13 residues. Germline values: CDR1 SEHNR, CDR2 FQNEAQ (reference sequence). CDR3 in amino acids: CASTRGPGTEAFF. CDR3 in DNA: TGTGCCAGCACCAGGGGGCCAGGCACTGAAGCTTTCTTT.

This clonotype was seen a few times. V gene TRBV6-1 combines with J gene TRBJ2-7; D is possibly TRBD2 (6 bases). The CDR3 spans 14 residues. V lost 4 bases to trimming and J lost 1 base, with 11 bases between them. Germline values: CDR1 MNHNS, CDR2 SASEGT. CDR3 in amino acids: CASSATSLSYEQYF. Here the CDR3 DNA reads TGTGCCAGCAGTGCGACTAGTCTTTCCTACGAGCAGTACTTC.

This clonotype was recorded many times. The chain uses TRBV15 and TRBJ1-1; D is ambiguous. Germline lookup yields CDR1 LNHNV and CDR2 YYDKDF (reference sequence). V lost 0 bases and J 5 bases, leaving 7 bases between the germline ends. This CDR3 is 13 amino acids long. CDR3 loop: CATSRDTGTEAFF. The CDR3 region has the DNA TGTGCCACCAGCAGAGATACCGGAACTGAAGCTTTCTTT.

This clonotype was counted ten times or more. CDR3 sequence (DNA): TGTGCCACCAGCAGAGATCGCGGGGTCCAATACGAGCAGTACTTC. Protein: CATSRDRGVQYEQYF. This sequence joins TRBV15 and TRBJ2-7, with D perhaps matching TRBD2 (6 bases). From germline, CDR1 is LNHNV and CDR2 YYDKDF (reference sequence). This CDR3 comprises 15 residues. Trimming took 0 bases from V and 4 from J, leaving 13 bases between them.

This clonotype was counted a few times. The rearrangement uses TRBV11-2 and TRBJ1-2, with 12 bases matching TRBD1. CDR1 SGHAT and CDR2 FQNNGV come from the germline V gene. Unmatched junction bases numbered 4, after V lost 1 base and J lost 7 bases. This CDR3 has 15 residues. In DNA form, the CDR3 reads TGTGCCAGCAGCTTAGTTGGGACAGGGGGCTTTGGCTACACCTTC. Protein: CASSLVGTGGFGYTF.

This clonotype was seen repeatedly, ten times or more. This chain joins TRBV2 and TRBJ1-1, with 8 nucleotides matching TRBD1. Germline CDR1 and CDR2: SNHLY and FYNNEI. The V and J ends lost 2 bases and 3 bases, in that order; junction bases with no gene match: 5. This CDR3 contains 15 residues. The CDR3 reads CASSELQGEDTEAFF. CDR3 DNA sequence: TGTGCCAGCAGTGAATTACAGGGGGAGGACACTGAAGCTTTCTTT.

In its sample, this clonotype was seen a few times. This chain joins TRBV29-1 and TRBJ2-7; 13 bases agree with TRBD2. This CDR3 contains 15 residues. Looked up from germline, CDR1 is SQVTM and CDR2 is ANQGSEA. The V and J ends lost 7 bases and 0 bases, in that order; junction bases with no gene match: 6. CDR3 residues: CSATLAGGISYEQYF. The DNA of the CDR3 is TGCAGCGCTACACTAGCGGGGGGGATCTCCTACGAGCAGTACTTC.

This clonotype came up many times. The chain couples TRBV11-3 to TRBJ2-7; 9 bases match TRBD1. The germline gives CDR1 SGHNT, CDR2 YENEEA. The trim removed 0 bases at V and 7 bases at J, leaving 13 bases unmatched. The CDR3 is 17 residues long. Here the CDR3 reads CASSLDPGQGISGEQYF. The CDR3 DNA sequence: TGTGCCAGCAGCTTAGATCCGGGACAGGGTATTTCGGGGGAGCAGTACTTC.

This clonotype was detected ten times or more. This chain connects TRBV28 to TRBJ1-4; possibly TRBD1 for D (6 bases). Germline loops: CDR1 MDHEN, CDR2 SYDVKM. Trimming stripped 6 bases from V and 4 bases from J, with 15 bases between. This CDR3 is built from 15 residues. The CDR3 bases are TGTGCCAGCAGCGATGGGGGCGGAGGTAATGAAAAACTGTTTTTT. Translating it yields CASSDGGGGNEKLFF.

Turning to this clonotype: A much larger clone lies one base from this, so it may be a read error. The CDR3 is CATSDRGTGEVGQYF. DNA for the CDR3: TGTGCCACCAGTGATCGAGGGACAGGGGAAGTGGGGCAGTACTTC. This rearrangement joins TRBV24-1 to TRBJ2-7, with 10 bases aligning to TRBD1. CDR3 length: 15 residues. The germline V gene encodes CDR1 KGHDR and CDR2 SFDVKD. The ends lost 3 bases at V and 9 bases at J; junction bases unmatched: 10.

This clonotype was seen more than once but under ten times. This chain connects TRBV19 to TRBJ2-4; 10 bases are a match to TRBD1. Germline V gives CDR1 LNHDA, CDR2 SQIVND (reference sequence). The CDR3 runs to 17 residues. The ends lost 0 bases at V and 1 base at J; junction bases unmatched: 3. CDR3 bases: TGTGCCAGTAGTATAGATAGGGGACAGGGGGCCAAAAACATTCAGTACTTC. Translated, it gives CASSIDRGQGAKNIQYF. Full variable domain (outside the CDR3, taken from reference TRBV19 and TRBJ2-4): DGGITQSPKYLFRKEGQNVTLSCEQNLNHDAMYWYRQDPGQGLRLIYYSQIVNDFQKGDIAEGYSVSREKKESFPLTVTSAQKNPTAFYLCASSIDRGQGAKNIQYFGAGTRLSVL.